The 13 T cell receptor beta chains below all came from one sample that was sequenced in a study of cytomegalovirus exposure and HLA in healthy donors. PCR used 60 Vbeta primers and 13 Jbeta primers. Some clones are missing from TCRdb's copy, which holds only in-frame ones; the method was immunoSEQ multiplex PCR. The sample shows 110,000 to 150,000 clones, approximately 80% of them seen only once. Specimen: PBMCs. Source of these receptors: a male donor in good health and CMV-seronegative.

The chain combines TRBV2 with TRBJ1-5, with D possibly being TRBD1 (6 bases). Looked up from germline, CDR1 is SNHLY and CDR2 is FYNNEI. This CDR3 comprises 14 residues. Trimming pared 6 bases from V and 5 bases from J, leaving 14 bases between. The DNA for the CDR3 is TGTGCCAGCAGCCGTGTGTCAGGGGATCAGCCCCAGCATTTT. As protein: CASSRVSGDQPQHF.

The chain has TRBV14 and TRBJ1-3; D remains ambiguous. The germline V and J ends were trimmed by 1 base and 0 bases, with 4 bases remaining between them. The CDR3 length is 14 residues. Looked up from germline, CDR1 is SGHDN and CDR2 is FVKESK. CDR3 amino acids: CASSQGGSGNTIYF. The CDR3, as DNA: TGTGCCAGCAGCCAAGGCGGCTCTGGAAACACCATATATTTT.

The J gene is TRBJ2-7, the V gene TRBV5-1, with D unclear. CDR1 is SGHRS and CDR2 is YFSETQ in the germline V gene. The CDR3 covers 14 residues. With 1 base removed from V and 2 bases from J, the gap between germline ends came to 10 bases. This chain's CDR3 is CASSLSQKAYEQYF. In nucleotides, the CDR3 is TGCGCCAGCAGCTTGTCACAGAAAGCCTACGAGCAGTACTTC.

The chain combines TRBV15 with TRBJ2-5, with TRBD1 identical over 8 bases. Germline-derived CDR1 and CDR2 are LNHNV and YYDKDF (reference sequence). The ends lost 2 bases at V and 5 bases at J; junction bases unmatched: 10. The CDR3 totals 16 residues. CDR3 amino acids: CATSRPGGRGLETQYF. Written as DNA, the CDR3 is TGTGCCACCAGCAGACCCGGCGGCAGGGGGCTTGAGACCCAGTACTTC.

The CDR3 reads CASSNRDIGTDTQYF. DNA of the CDR3: TGTGCCAGCAGTAACAGGGACATAGGCACAGATACGCAGTATTTT. The V call is TRBV6-5, the J call TRBJ2-3, with D possibly TRBD1 on 6 matching bases. CDR1 is MNHEY and CDR2 is SVGAGI in the germline V gene. The CDR3 extends over 15 amino acids. The V end lost 5 bases, the J end lost 1 base, and 13 bases lay between the germline ends.

The chain is built from TRBV9 and TRBJ2-3, with TRBD2 matching over 8 bases. V shed 3 bases, J shed 6 bases, and the junction held 12 bases outside the gene matches. This CDR3 has 16 amino acids. Germline V gene sequence: CDR1 SGDLS, CDR2 YYNGEE. CDR3 loop: CASSELTSGLVDTQYF. CDR3 DNA sequence: TGTGCCAGCAGCGAGCTAACTAGCGGTTTGGTGGATACGCAGTATTTT.

The V and J genes are TRBV7-2 and TRBJ1-5, with TRBD1 matching over 7 bases. CDR3 length equals 15 residues. V was clipped by 0 bases and J by 6 bases; unmatched bases: 5. CDR1 SGHTA and CDR2 FQGNSA come from the germline V gene. The CDR3 bases are TGTGCCAGCAGCTTAGCGATGACAGGGAGTCAGCCCCAGCATTTT. Encoded protein: CASSLAMTGSQPQHF.

The chain couples TRBV6-5 to TRBJ1-2; D is ambiguous. V lost 2 bases and J lost 4, with 14 bases in between. The CDR3 extends over 15 amino acids. Germline V gene sequence: CDR1 MNHEY, CDR2 SVGAGI. As DNA, the CDR3 is TGTGCCAGCAGTTACGCGGGAGTTGGTCCCTATGGCTACACCTTC. The encoded protein is CASSYAGVGPYGYTF.

V usage is TRBV25-1 and J usage is TRBJ1-4; D gene ambiguous. Germline-derived CDR1 and CDR2 are MGHDK and SYGVNS. There are 11 residues in the CDR3. V was pared by 7 bases and J by 8 bases, with 8 bases between. The DNA of the CDR3 is TGTGCCAGCAACCACAACGAAAAACTGTTTTTT. Its translation: CASNHNEKLFF.

The rearrangement joins TRBV6-1 to TRBJ1-1; possibly TRBD1 for D (5 bases). CDR1 and CDR2 (germline): MNHNS, SASEGT. This CDR3 is 14 amino acids long. The V and J ends lost 10 bases and 0 bases respectively, with 15 bases between them. The CDR3 DNA follows: TGTGCCACCGTCTGGGGCCCGATGAACACTGAAGCTTTCTTT. It specifies CATVWGPMNTEAFF.

This chain links TRBV7-9 with TRBJ1-3; 7 nucleotides agree with TRBD1. Germline CDR1 is SEHNR and CDR2 is FQNEAQ (reference sequence). The junction had 8 bases not matched to a gene; V was cut back by 5 bases and J by 1 base. The CDR3 contains 16 residues. The chain's CDR3 is CASSPGQKDSGNTIYF. DNA for the CDR3: TGTGCCAGCAGCCCGGGACAGAAGGATTCTGGAAACACCATATATTTT.

This sequence joins TRBV19 and TRBJ1-1, with no clear D. The CDR3 totals 13 residues. V lost 3 bases to trimming and J lost 1 base, with 6 bases between them. CDR1 and CDR2 from the germline V gene are LNHDA and SQIVND (reference sequence). The CDR3 nucleotides are TGTGCCAGTAGTATGAACGGGAACACTGAAGCTTTCTTT. Translated: CASSMNGNTEAFF.

The chain links TRBV9 to TRBJ2-2, with 8 nucleotides matching TRBD1. The germline V gene has CDR1 SGDLS and CDR2 YYNGEE. This CDR3 spans 16 amino acids. The V and J ends lost 6 bases and 5 bases, in that order; junction bases with no gene match: 12. CDR3 residues: CASTSGQGAGTGELFF. In DNA, the CDR3 is TGTGCCAGCACTTCAGGACAGGGTGCCGGGACCGGGGAGCTGTTTTTT.